Listed below are T cell receptor beta chains from one sample, sequenced in a study of T cells after yellow fever vaccination. TCRdb independently ran MiXCR on the 5' RACE reads; one entry per CDR3 protein. The table shows about 370,000 distinct CDR3 sequences, with roughly 11% occurring only once. Sequenced here: PBMCs, sampled on the day of the first yellow fever vaccination. These receptors originate from a man aged 18 to 30 who received the YFV17D yellow fever vaccine. Each CDR3 is given with its conserved first and last residue. A D gene is named only where the DNA matches it firmly. The listing skips clone size in some rows; elsewhere it reads once, few, many or a size class.

few,.,TRBJ1-6,15,TRBV7-2,CASSPGAGPGSPLHF,TGTGCCAGCAGCCCCGGGGCTGGGCCGGGTTCACCCCTCCACTTT
.,TRBD1,TRBJ1-5,15,TRBV19,CASSAQGAQAQPQHF,TGTGCCAGTAGTGCGCAGGGGGCCCAGGCTCAGCCCCAGCATTTT
.,TRBD1,TRBJ2-7,16,TRBV30,CAWSVLGTGSSVEQYF,TGTGCCTGGAGTGTACTGGGGACAGGGAGTTCCGTCGAGCAGTACTTC
many,.,TRBJ2-7,12,TRBV5-6,CASSLTDYEQYF,TGCGCCAGCAGCCTGACCGACTACGAGCAGTACTTC
.,.,TRBJ1-5,13,TRBV6-2/TRBV6-3,CASGKIARQPQHF,TGTGCCAGCGGAAAAATAGCGAGGCAGCCCCAGCATTTT
.,.,TRBJ2-7,14,TRBV12-3/TRBV12-4,CASSLDGNTYEQYF,TGTGCCAGCAGTTTAGACGGCAACACCTACGAGCAGTACTTC
few,.,TRBJ2-7,15,TRBV5-1,CASSLVTDRPYEQYF,TGCGCCAGCAGCTTAGTCACGGACAGACCCTACGAGCAGTACTTC
few,TRBD1,TRBJ1-4,15,TRBV15,CATSLRDRTNEKLFF,TGTGCCACCAGCTTGCGGGACAGAACTAATGAAAAACTGTTTTTT
few,.,TRBJ1-5,17,TRBV7-2,CASSLVSGAGIYQPQHF,TGTGCCAGCAGCTTAGTATCGGGGGCCGGAATTTATCAGCCCCAGCATTTT
.,TRBD1,TRBJ1-2,14,TRBV5-1,CASRTQGARYGYTF,TGCGCCAGCAGAACACAGGGGGCGAGGTATGGCTACACCTTC
.,.,TRBJ1-2,11,TRBV5-1,CASSLDRGYTF,TGCGCCAGCAGCTTGGACCGGGGCTACACCTTC
.,.,TRBJ1-1,15,TRBV19,CASSIRGVLNTEAFF,TGTGCCAGTAGTATCCGCGGGGTATTGAACACTGAAGCTTTCTTT
.,.,TRBJ2-5,12,TRBV29-1,CSVLGARETQYF,TGCAGCGTTCTCGGGGCCCGGGAGACCCAGTACTTC
few,.,TRBJ1-5,16,TRBV19,CASSILFRVRNQPQHF,TGTGCCAGTAGTATCCTTTTTAGGGTGCGCAATCAGCCCCAGCATTTT
.,.,TRBJ2-5,13,TRBV18,CASSPPVLETQYF,TGTGCCAGCTCACCACCCGTCCTGGAGACCCAGTACTTC
few,.,TRBJ1-1,14,TRBV20-1,CSAGRHLMNTEAFF,TGCAGTGCTGGCAGACACCTCATGAACACTGAAGCTTTCTTT
.,.,TRBJ2-5,17,TRBV5-6,CASRTFRESWQQETQYF,TGTGCCAGCAGAACATTCAGAGAATCATGGCAACAAGAGACCCAGTACTTC
few,TRBD1,TRBJ1-2,14,TRBV7-9,CASSPRDRVYGYTF,TGTGCCAGCAGTCCCCGGGACAGGGTCTATGGCTACACCTTC
.,.,TRBJ2-7,14,TRBV3-1,CASSQGLEGSEQYF,TGTGCCAGCAGCCAAGGGCTCGAGGGGAGCGAGCAGTACTTC
few,.,TRBJ1-1,16,TRBV25-1,CASSDGGGEMNTEAFF,TGTGCCAGCAGTGATGGCGGGGGCGAGATGAACACTGAAGCTTTCTTT
many,TRBD1,TRBJ2-3,19,TRBV27,CASSLWSARGQVISDTQYF,TGTGCCAGCAGTTTATGGTCGGCTCGGGGACAGGTTATTTCAGATACGCAGTATTTT
.,TRBD2,TRBJ2-3,20,TRBV11-2,CASSLVGGLGLAGGTDTQYF,TGTGCCAGCAGCCTTGTTGGGGGACTAGGACTAGCAGGGGGCACAGATACGCAGTATTTT
few,TRBD1,TRBJ2-1,16,TRBV20-1,CSAPTGGVIPYNEQFF,TGCAGTGCTCCGACAGGGGGGGTTATCCCCTACAATGAGCAGTTCTTC
.,.,TRBJ2-3,12,TRBV6-2/TRBV6-3,CASRRYTDTQYF,TGTGCCAGCAGGCGATACACAGATACGCAGTATTTT
.,TRBD1,TRBJ2-7,15,TRBV7-2,CASSRPGTGISEQYF,TGTGCCAGCAGCCGTCCCGGGACAGGGATTTCCGAGCAGTACTTC
few,TRBD1,TRBJ1-5,16,TRBV7-3,CASSLADREEVQPQHF,TGTGCCAGCAGCTTAGCGGACAGGGAGGAAGTCCAGCCCCAGCATTTT
few,.,TRBJ1-2,14,TRBV19,CASGSRKPEEGYTF,TGTGCCAGTGGATCCAGGAAGCCTGAGGAAGGCTACACCTTC
.,.,TRBJ1-6,17,TRBV20-1,CSASKAGRWQAREPLHF,TGCAGTGCTAGTAAGGCAGGGCGGTGGCAAGCTCGAGAACCCCTCCACTTT
.,.,TRBJ2-7,14,TRBV29-1,CSVEDPGTTIEQYF,TGCAGCGTTGAAGATCCCGGGACAACTATAGAGCAGTACTTC
few,.,TRBJ2-2,15,TRBV13,CASSWRGAGTGELFF,TGTGCCAGCAGCTGGCGAGGGGCGGGCACCGGGGAGCTGTTTTTT
.,.,TRBJ2-3,21,TRBV10-3,CAISESKWDSVNVGCTDTQYF,TGTGCCATCAGTGAGTCGAAATGGGACTCTGTGAATGTGGGCTGCACAGATACGCAGTATTTT
few,TRBD1,TRBJ1-4,14,TRBV2,CASSRDRGEEKLFF,TGTGCCAGCAGCCGGGACAGGGGGGAGGAAAAACTGTTTTTT
few,TRBD1,TRBJ2-7,15,TRBV6-1,CASSAESGGDHEQYF,TGTGCCAGCAGTGCGGAGTCAGGGGGCGACCACGAGCAGTACTTC
few,TRBD1,TRBJ1-2,15,TRBV5-1,CASSLDRGNSYGYTF,TGCGCCAGCAGCCTGGACAGGGGGAACTCTTATGGCTACACCTTC
few,TRBD1,TRBJ1-2,14,TRBV6-5,CASSYSNRGHGYTF,TGTGCCAGCAGTTACTCGAACAGGGGTCATGGCTACACCTTC
few,TRBD2,TRBJ2-3,18,TRBV4-3,CASSQDGAGGRGTDTQYF,TGCGCCAGCAGCCAAGATGGTGCGGGGGGCCGAGGCACAGATACGCAGTATTTT
many,.,TRBJ2-1,14,TRBV6-2/TRBV6-3,CASSFEPEYNEQFF,TGTGCCAGCAGTTTCGAACCGGAATACAATGAGCAGTTCTTC
.,.,TRBJ2-3,14,TRBV12-3/TRBV12-4,CASSRLDGTYTQYF,TGTGCCAGCAGTCGACTGGACGGAACCTATACGCAGTATTTT